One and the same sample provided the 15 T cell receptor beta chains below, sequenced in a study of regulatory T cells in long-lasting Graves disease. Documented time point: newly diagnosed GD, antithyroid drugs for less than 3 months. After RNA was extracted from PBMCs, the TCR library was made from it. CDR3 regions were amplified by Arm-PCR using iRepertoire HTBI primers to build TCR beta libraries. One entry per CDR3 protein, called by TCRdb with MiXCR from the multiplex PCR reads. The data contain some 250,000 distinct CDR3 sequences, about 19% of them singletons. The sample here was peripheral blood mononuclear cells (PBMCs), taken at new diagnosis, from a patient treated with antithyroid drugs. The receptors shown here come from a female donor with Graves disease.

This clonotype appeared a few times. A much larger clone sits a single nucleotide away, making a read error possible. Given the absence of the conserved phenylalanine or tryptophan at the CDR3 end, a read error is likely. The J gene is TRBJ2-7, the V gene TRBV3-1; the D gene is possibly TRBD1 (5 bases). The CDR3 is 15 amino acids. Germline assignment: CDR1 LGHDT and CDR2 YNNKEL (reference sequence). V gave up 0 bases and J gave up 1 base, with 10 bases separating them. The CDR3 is CASSQDPQGSYEQYL. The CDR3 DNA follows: TGTGCCAGCAGCCAAGATCCCCAGGGATCCTACGAGCAGTACCTC.

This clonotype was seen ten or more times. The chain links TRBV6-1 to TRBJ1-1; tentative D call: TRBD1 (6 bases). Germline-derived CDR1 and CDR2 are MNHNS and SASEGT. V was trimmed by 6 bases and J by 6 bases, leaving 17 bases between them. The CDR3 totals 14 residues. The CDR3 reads CASRTQTQGSEAFF. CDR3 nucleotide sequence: TGTGCCAGCAGGACACAAACACAGGGTTCTGAAGCTTTCTTT.

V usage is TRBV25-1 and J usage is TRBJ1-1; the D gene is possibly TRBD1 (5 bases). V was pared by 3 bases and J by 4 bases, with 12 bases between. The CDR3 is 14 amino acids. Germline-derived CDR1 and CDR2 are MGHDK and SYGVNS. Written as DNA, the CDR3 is TGTGCCAGCAGTGATATTGGGGGGTTCACTGAAGCTTTCTTT. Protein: CASSDIGGFTEAFF.

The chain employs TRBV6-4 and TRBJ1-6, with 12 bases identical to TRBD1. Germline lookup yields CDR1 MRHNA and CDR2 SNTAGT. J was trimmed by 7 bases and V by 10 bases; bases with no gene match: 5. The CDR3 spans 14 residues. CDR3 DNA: TGTGCCACCTCCGGGACAGGGGGCAATTCACCCCTCCACTTT. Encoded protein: CATSGTGGNSPLHF.

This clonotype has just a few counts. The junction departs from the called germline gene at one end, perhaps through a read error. CDR3 nucleotides: TGTGCCAGCATCGCTCGGGGTAGAACAGGTACGCAGTATTTT. It codes for CASIARGRTGTQYF. V and J are TRBV27 and TRBJ2-3; possibly TRBD1 or TRBD2 for D (5 bases each). This CDR3 spans 14 amino acids. Germline CDR1 reads MNHEY; CDR2 reads SMNVEV (reference sequence).

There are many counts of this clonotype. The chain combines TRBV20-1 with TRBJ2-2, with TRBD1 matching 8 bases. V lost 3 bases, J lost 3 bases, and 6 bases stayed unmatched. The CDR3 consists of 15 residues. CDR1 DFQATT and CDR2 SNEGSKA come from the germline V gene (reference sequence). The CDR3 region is CSASLGQGDTGELFF. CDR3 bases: TGCAGTGCTAGCCTCGGACAGGGAGACACCGGGGAGCTGTTTTTT.

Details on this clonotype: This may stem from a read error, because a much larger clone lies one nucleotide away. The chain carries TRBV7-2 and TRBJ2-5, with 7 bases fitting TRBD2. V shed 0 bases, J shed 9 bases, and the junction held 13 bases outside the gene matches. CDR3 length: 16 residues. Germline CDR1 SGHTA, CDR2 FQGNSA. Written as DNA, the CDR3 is TGTGCCAGCAGCTTAGCGTGGGCCAGGGCGGGGGAGGCCCAGTACTTC. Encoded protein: CASSLAWARAGEAQYF.

CDR3 amino acids: CASSTTGYGANVLTF. The CDR3 bases are TGTGCCAGCAGTACGACAGGGTATGGGGCCAACGTCCTGACTTTC. The chain has TRBV6-1 and TRBJ2-6; TRBD1 aligns across 7 bases. The CDR3 consists of 15 residues. Per the germline V gene, CDR1 is MNHNS and CDR2 is SASEGT. V lost 5 bases and J lost 3; bases outside the gene matches: 4.

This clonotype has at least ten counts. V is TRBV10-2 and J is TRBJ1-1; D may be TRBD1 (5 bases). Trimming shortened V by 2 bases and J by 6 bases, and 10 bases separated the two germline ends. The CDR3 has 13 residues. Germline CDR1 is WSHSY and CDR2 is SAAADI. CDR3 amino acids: CASSEGWGAEAFF. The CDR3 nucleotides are TGCGCCAGCAGTGAGGGCTGGGGCGCTGAAGCTTTCTTT.

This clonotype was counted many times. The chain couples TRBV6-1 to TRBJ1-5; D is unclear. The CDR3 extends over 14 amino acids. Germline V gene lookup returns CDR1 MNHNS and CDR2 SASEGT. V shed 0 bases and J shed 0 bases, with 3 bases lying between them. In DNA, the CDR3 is TGTGCCAGCAGTGAAGCGAATAGCAATCAGCCCCAGCATTTT. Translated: CASSEANSNQPQHF.

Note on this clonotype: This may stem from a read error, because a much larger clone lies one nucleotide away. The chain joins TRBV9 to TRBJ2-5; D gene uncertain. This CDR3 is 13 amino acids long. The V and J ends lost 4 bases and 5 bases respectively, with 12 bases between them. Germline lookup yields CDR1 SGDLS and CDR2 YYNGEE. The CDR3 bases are TGTGCCAGCAGCTCTGGCAGACGGGAGACCCAGTACTTC. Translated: CASSSGRRETQYF.

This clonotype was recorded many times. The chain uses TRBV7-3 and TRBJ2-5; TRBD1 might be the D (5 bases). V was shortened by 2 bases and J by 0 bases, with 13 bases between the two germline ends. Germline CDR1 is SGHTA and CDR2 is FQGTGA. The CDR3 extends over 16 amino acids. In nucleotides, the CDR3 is TGTGCCAGCAGCTTATCCCCGACAGAGTACCAAGAGACCCAGTACTTC. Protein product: CASSLSPTEYQETQYF.

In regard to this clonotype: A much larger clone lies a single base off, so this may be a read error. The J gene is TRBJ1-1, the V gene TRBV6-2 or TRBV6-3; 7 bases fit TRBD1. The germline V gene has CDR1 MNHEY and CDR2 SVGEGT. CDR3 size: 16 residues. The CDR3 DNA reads TGTGCCAGCAGTTACGAACAGGGGAGCGTCTACACTGAAGTTTTCTTT. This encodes CASSYEQGSVYTEVFF.

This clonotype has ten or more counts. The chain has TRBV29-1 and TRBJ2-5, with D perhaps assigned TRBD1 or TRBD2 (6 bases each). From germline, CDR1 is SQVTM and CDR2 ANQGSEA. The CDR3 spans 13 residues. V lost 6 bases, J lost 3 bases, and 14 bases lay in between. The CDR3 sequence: CSVRPGAEETQYF. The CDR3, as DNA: TGCAGCGTACGGCCGGGGGCGGAAGAGACCCAGTACTTC.

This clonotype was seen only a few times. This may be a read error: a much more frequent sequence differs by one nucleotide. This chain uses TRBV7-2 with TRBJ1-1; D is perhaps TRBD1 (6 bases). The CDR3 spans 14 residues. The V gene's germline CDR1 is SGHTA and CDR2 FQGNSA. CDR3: CASSKPGAYTGAFF. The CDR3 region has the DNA TGTGCCAGCAGCAAGCCGGGGGCCTACACTGGAGCTTTCTTT.